This T cell receptor (beta chain) appears in the sequencing data of a study of Graves' ophthalmopathy and Graves' hyperthyroidism. Study-wide background: Before any treatment, peripheral blood was taken at the initial diagnosis.

CDR3 length: 13 residues. V was clipped by 6 bases and J by 7 bases; unmatched bases: 6. This clonotype was found many times. It was on clinical symptoms, serum thyroxine, TRAb, thyroid ultrasound and orbital computed tomography that diagnosis relied. TCR beta CDR3 amplification used RNA transcripts. Second-round multiplex PCR followed a first-round RT-PCR using HTBI primers. One entry per CDR3 protein, called by TCRdb with MiXCR from the multiplex PCR reads. The repertoire consists of approximately 460,000 distinct CDR3 sequences, with over 13% occurring once and the leading ten covering roughly 9.8%.

The chain links TRBV12-3 or TRBV12-4 to TRBJ1-1, with 9 positions matching TRBD1. Sequencing used blood. This clonotype originated in a woman aged 25-40 years with Graves' ophthalmopathy. The CDR3: CASRTGTGFEAFF. CDR3 bases: TGTGCCAGCAGGACCGGGACAGGGTTTGAAGCTTTCTTT.